Listed here are 11 T cell receptor beta chains from one sample, sequenced in a study of T cells after yellow fever vaccination. TCRdb itself ran the 5' RACE reads through MiXCR, one entry per CDR3 protein. Among 200,000 to 300,000 distinct CDR3 sequences, 3.6% were seen once, and the ten largest hold about a fifth. The sample here was PBMCs, taken 15 days after the yellow fever booster vaccination. These TCRs come from a man in his late teens or twenties who received the YFV17D yellow fever vaccine.

This clonotype was picked up a small number of times. Here the CDR3 reads CASSPPGLSALHF. The CDR3 DNA sequence: TGTGCCAGCAGTCCCCCGGGACTGTCGGCCCTCCACTTT. J is TRBJ1-6 and V is TRBV6-2 or TRBV6-3, with a weak D call TRBD1 (5 bases). V was cut by 5 bases and J by 14 bases, with 16 bases left in between. Per germline, CDR1 MNHEY and CDR2 SVGEGT. There are 13 residues in the CDR3.

This clonotype was counted at least ten times. The J gene is TRBJ2-7, the V gene TRBV7-9; D might be TRBD1 (6 bases). With 5 bases removed from V and 2 bases from J, the gap between germline ends came to 16 bases. CDR3 length: 15 residues. CDR1 SEHNR and CDR2 FQNEAQ come from the germline V gene (reference sequence). CDR3 sequence reads: CASSALLRDTYEQYF. In DNA, the CDR3 is TGTGCCAGCAGCGCACTCCTGAGGGACACCTACGAGCAGTACTTC.

The chain links TRBV6-2 or TRBV6-3 to TRBJ1-6; D call uncertain. CDR1 is MNHEY and CDR2 is SVGEGT in the germline V gene. The CDR3 consists of 16 residues. Trimming removed 6 bases at V and 2 bases at J, with 14 bases between. The CDR3 bases are TGTGCCAGCAGCCGTGTCCCCGGGACCTATAATTCACCCCTCCACTTT. Protein product: CASSRVPGTYNSPLHF.

V is TRBV7-9 and J is TRBJ2-3, with TRBD1 matching 8 bases. The CDR3 length is 14 residues. CDR1 and CDR2 (germline): SEHNR, FQNEAQ (reference sequence). V gave up 6 bases and J gave up 6 bases; unmatched junction bases: 8. CDR3 amino acids: CASSPSDRADTQYF. CDR3 sequence (DNA): TGTGCCAGCAGTCCATCGGACAGGGCCGATACGCAGTATTTT.

Ten or more counts support this clonotype. This sequence joins TRBV7-2 and TRBJ2-1; 14 bases are shared with TRBD2. Germline V gene sequence: CDR1 SGHTA, CDR2 FQGNSA. After removal of 4 bases from V and 9 bases from J, the junction contained 5 bases not matched to a gene. This CDR3 is built from 15 residues. The CDR3 sequence is CASSSGTSGGVEQFF. In DNA form, the CDR3 reads TGTGCCAGCAGCTCCGGGACTAGCGGGGGAGTTGAGCAGTTCTTC.

This clonotype has a count of ten or more. The J gene is TRBJ2-7, the V gene TRBV29-1; a weak D match, TRBD2 (6 bases). Germline V gene sequence: CDR1 SQVTM, CDR2 ANQGSEA. V was trimmed by 6 bases and J by 3 bases, leaving 12 bases between them. CDR3 length: 12 residues. DNA of the CDR3: TGCAGCGTGGACGCGGGGTACTACGAGCAGTACTTC. Encoded protein: CSVDAGYYEQYF.

The table lists this clonotype with many counts. The J gene is TRBJ1-6, the V gene TRBV7-2, with D perhaps matching TRBD1 (5 bases). This CDR3 spans 14 amino acids. Germline lookup yields CDR1 SGHTA and CDR2 FQGNSA. The V end was cut by 9 bases, the J end by 6 bases, with 15 bases between. The CDR3 reads CASTPGGTNSPLHF. CDR3 coding DNA: TGTGCCAGTACGCCCGGGGGGACTAATTCACCCCTCCACTTT.

This clonotype was observed at least ten times. V and J are TRBV5-6 and TRBJ2-1; D might be TRBD2 (5 bases). CDR1 is SGHDT and CDR2 is YYEEEE in the germline V gene. V gave up 7 bases and J gave up 3 bases, with 11 bases separating them. The CDR3 has 13 residues. CDR3 loop: CASGEGSYNEQFF. The CDR3 bases are TGTGCCAGCGGAGAGGGCAGCTACAATGAGCAGTTCTTC.

This clonotype was seen at least ten times. The chain employs TRBV5-1 and TRBJ1-1; 12 bases agree with TRBD1. CDR3 length: 17 amino acids. Germline V CDR1 and CDR2: SGHRS, YFSETQ. Unmatched junction bases numbered 8, after V lost 4 bases and J lost 1 base. CDR3 sequence: CASSPWDRGLGNTEAFF. The CDR3 DNA is TGCGCCAGCAGCCCCTGGGACAGGGGGCTTGGGAACACTGAAGCTTTCTTT.

The sample holds many counts of this clonotype. The V call is TRBV20-1, the J call TRBJ1-6; 10 nucleotides line up with TRBD1. V trimming: 1 base; J trimming: 9 bases; junction bases outside the gene matches: 3. CDR3 length: 14 residues. Germline V CDR1 and CDR2: DFQATT, SNEGSKA (reference sequence). CDR3 DNA: TGCAGTGCTAGAGCCGGGACAGGGGTTTCACCCCTCCACTTT. Its translation: CSARAGTGVSPLHF.

Many counts were recorded for this clonotype. The V call is TRBV7-3, the J call TRBJ2-5; TRBD2 matches at 10 bases. V trimming: 0 bases; J trimming: 2 bases; junction bases outside the gene matches: 6. There are 17 residues in the CDR3. Germline-derived CDR1 and CDR2 are SGHTA and FQGTGA. The CDR3 is CASSLTGGLASQETQYF. Here the CDR3 DNA reads TGTGCCAGCAGCTTAACAGGGGGACTAGCGAGTCAAGAGACCCAGTACTTC.